These T cell receptor beta chains were read from a single sample in a study of blood T cells in healthy people across ages. TCRdb reprocessed the 5' RACE reads with MiXCR, giving one entry per CDR3 protein. The sample lists roughly 680,000 distinct CDR3 sequences; about 52% were seen once. What was sequenced was blood. The source is a woman aged 60 to 75 in good health. Both conserved end residues are part of each CDR3. Fields, in order: clone size, D gene, J gene, V gene, CDR3 protein, CDR3 DNA. D genes are given only for firm matches. Size is stated for part of the rows, as once, few or many counts, or as a class when the clone is expanded.

clone_size: NA
d_call: NA
j_call: TRBJ1-5
v_call: TRBV5-1
cdr3_aa: CASSLAGGAHQPQHF
cdr3_nt: TGCGCCAGCAGCTTGGCGGGGGGTGCTCATCAGCCCCAGCATTTT

clone_size: once
d_call: NA
j_call: TRBJ2-1
v_call: TRBV20-1
cdr3_aa: CSARAPTNYNEQFF
cdr3_nt: TGCAGTGCTAGAGCTCCGACAAACTACAATGAGCAGTTCTTC

clone_size: NA
d_call: TRBD2
j_call: TRBJ2-7
v_call: TRBV7-2
cdr3_aa: CASSLEPSGRKYEQYF
cdr3_nt: TGTGCCAGCAGCTTAGAACCTAGCGGGAGAAAGTACGAGCAGTACTTC

clone_size: few
d_call: TRBD2
j_call: TRBJ2-5
v_call: TRBV5-1
cdr3_aa: CASSYIPSGGQETQYF
cdr3_nt: TGCGCCAGCAGCTACATTCCCAGCGGGGGACAAGAGACCCAGTACTTC

clone_size: few
d_call: TRBD2
j_call: TRBJ2-3
v_call: TRBV9
cdr3_aa: CASSVEGLAGPTDTQYF
cdr3_nt: TGTGCCAGCAGTGTGGAGGGACTAGCGGGACCCACAGATACGCAGTATTTT

clone_size: NA
d_call: NA
j_call: TRBJ1-4
v_call: TRBV18
cdr3_aa: CASSTTTTNEKLFF
cdr3_nt: TGTGCCAGCTCCACAACCACAACTAATGAAAAACTGTTTTTT

clone_size: NA
d_call: NA
j_call: TRBJ2-5
v_call: TRBV2
cdr3_aa: CASSPRRDLGTQYF
cdr3_nt: TGTGCCAGCAGTCCTCGGCGGGATCTGGGGACCCAGTACTTC

clone_size: NA
d_call: TRBD1
j_call: TRBJ2-5
v_call: TRBV15
cdr3_aa: CATSVTGGEVETQYF
cdr3_nt: TGTGCCACCAGCGTGACAGGGGGCGAGGTGGAGACCCAGTACTTC

clone_size: NA
d_call: TRBD1
j_call: TRBJ2-6
v_call: TRBV28
cdr3_aa: CASSPHRTGGSGANVLTF
cdr3_nt: TGTGCCAGCAGTCCACACCGGACAGGAGGATCTGGGGCCAACGTCCTGACTTTC

clone_size: NA
d_call: NA
j_call: TRBJ2-7
v_call: TRBV15
cdr3_aa: CATSRDDQGWMNNEQYF
cdr3_nt: TGTGCCACCAGCAGAGATGACCAGGGCTGGATGAATAACGAGCAGTACTTC

clone_size: NA
d_call: NA
j_call: TRBJ1-4
v_call: TRBV6-5
cdr3_aa: CASSYLDSGNEKLFF
cdr3_nt: TGTGCCAGCAGTTACTTAGACTCGGGAAATGAAAAACTGTTTTTT

clone_size: few
d_call: NA
j_call: TRBJ1-2
v_call: TRBV29-1
cdr3_aa: CSVEGLRGIGYGYTF
cdr3_nt: TGCAGCGTTGAGGGCCTGAGGGGGATAGGCTATGGCTACACCTTC

clone_size: few
d_call: NA
j_call: TRBJ2-7
v_call: TRBV12-3/TRBV12-4
cdr3_aa: CASRRNRNSYEQYF
cdr3_nt: TGTGCCAGCAGACGCAACAGGAATTCCTACGAGCAGTACTTC

clone_size: NA
d_call: TRBD2
j_call: TRBJ2-1
v_call: TRBV29-1
cdr3_aa: CSQEAGVGDEQFF
cdr3_nt: TGCAGCCAAGAAGCGGGAGTGGGGGATGAGCAGTTCTTC

clone_size: NA
d_call: NA
j_call: TRBJ2-4
v_call: TRBV6-6
cdr3_aa: CASSSILGQEKNIQYF
cdr3_nt: TGTGCCAGCAGTTCGATTTTGGGGCAGGAGAAAAACATTCAGTACTTC

clone_size: few
d_call: TRBD2
j_call: TRBJ2-1
v_call: TRBV20-1
cdr3_aa: CSAVGLADNNEQFF
cdr3_nt: TGCAGTGCAGTGGGACTAGCGGACAACAATGAGCAGTTCTTC

clone_size: once
d_call: NA
j_call: TRBJ1-5
v_call: TRBV7-8
cdr3_aa: CASSWVGGADQPQHF
cdr3_nt: TGTGCCAGCAGCTGGGTAGGGGGGGCTGATCAGCCCCAGCATTTT

clone_size: NA
d_call: TRBD2
j_call: TRBJ2-1
v_call: TRBV9
cdr3_aa: CASSNPGLAGVPFF
cdr3_nt: TGTGCCAGCAGCAACCCGGGACTAGCGGGAGTTCCGTTCTTC

clone_size: few
d_call: NA
j_call: TRBJ1-6
v_call: TRBV12-3/TRBV12-4
cdr3_aa: CASRAENSPLHF
cdr3_nt: TGTGCCAGCAGGGCAGAGAATTCACCCCTCCACTTT

clone_size: few
d_call: NA
j_call: TRBJ2-1
v_call: TRBV7-2
cdr3_aa: CASSSTGPSKNEQFF
cdr3_nt: TGTGCCAGCAGCTCGACCGGGCCCTCCAAGAATGAGCAGTTCTTC

clone_size: NA
d_call: TRBD1
j_call: TRBJ1-2
v_call: TRBV2
cdr3_aa: CASSVEGARQYGYTF
cdr3_nt: TGTGCCAGCAGTGTAGAGGGGGCCCGGCAATATGGCTACACCTTC

clone_size: NA
d_call: TRBD1
j_call: TRBJ2-7
v_call: TRBV4-2
cdr3_aa: CASSPQTGMGYEQYF
cdr3_nt: TGTGCCAGCAGCCCGCAGACAGGGATGGGCTACGAGCAGTACTTC

clone_size: once
d_call: NA
j_call: TRBJ1-3
v_call: TRBV6-2/TRBV6-3
cdr3_aa: CASTDLGRNSGNTIYF
cdr3_nt: TGTGCCAGCACGGACTTGGGACGGAACTCTGGAAACACCATATATTTT

clone_size: few
d_call: NA
j_call: TRBJ2-3
v_call: TRBV9
cdr3_aa: CASSVVGRSDTQYF
cdr3_nt: TGTGCCAGCAGCGTAGTAGGCAGATCAGATACGCAGTATTTT